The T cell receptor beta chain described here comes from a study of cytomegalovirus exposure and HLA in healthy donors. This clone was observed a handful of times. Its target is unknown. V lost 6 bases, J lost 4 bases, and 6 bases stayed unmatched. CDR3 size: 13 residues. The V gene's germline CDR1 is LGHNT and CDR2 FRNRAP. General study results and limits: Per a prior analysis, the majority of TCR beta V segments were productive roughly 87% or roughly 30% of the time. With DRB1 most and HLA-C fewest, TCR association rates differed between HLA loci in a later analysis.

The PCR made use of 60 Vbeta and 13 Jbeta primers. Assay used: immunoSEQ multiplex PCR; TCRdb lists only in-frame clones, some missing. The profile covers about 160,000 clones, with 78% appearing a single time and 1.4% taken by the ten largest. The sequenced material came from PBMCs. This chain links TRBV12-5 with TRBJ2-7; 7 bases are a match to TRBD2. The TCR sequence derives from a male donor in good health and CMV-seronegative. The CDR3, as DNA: TGTGCTAGTGGCGAAGCGGGAAGGTACGAGCAGTACTTC. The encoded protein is CASGEAGRYEQYF.